Below, 15 T cell receptor beta chains from the same sample are listed, as sequenced in a study of blood T cell repertoires in COVID-19. Sequencing used immunoSEQ multiplex PCR; TCRdb keeps in-frame clones, though not all of them. Altogether around 87,000 clones are present, roughly nine tenths being singletons, with the ten largest covering roughly 9%. The material sequenced was peripheral blood. Every receptor here comes from a man aged 50-60 years with acute or convalescent COVID-19.

The rearrangement joins TRBV2 to TRBJ1-6; 9 bases fit TRBD1. The CDR3 length is 15 residues. The germline V gene encodes CDR1 SNHLY and CDR2 FYNNEI. V was pared by 6 bases and J by 7 bases, with 7 bases of the junction left unmatched. The CDR3 DNA follows: TGTGCCAGCAGCCATCCGACAGGGGGGAATTCACCCCTCCACTTT. Residues: CASSHPTGGNSPLHF. Combining the CDR3 with reference TRBV2 and TRBJ1-6 gives the whole variable domain EPEVTQTPSHQVTQMGQEVILRCVPISNHLYFYWYRQILGQKVEFLVSFYNNEISEKSEIFDDQFSVERPDGSNFTLKIRSTKLEDSAMYFCASSHPTGGNSPLHFGNGTRLTVT.

The V call is TRBV7-8, the J call TRBJ1-1; 9 nucleotides agree with TRBD1. Germline V lookup: CDR1 SGHVS, CDR2 FQNEAQ. This CDR3 is built from 16 residues. Unmatched junction bases numbered 9, after V lost 5 bases and J lost 2 bases. The CDR3 nucleotides are TGTGCCAGCAGCGACAGGGGGTGGGGGCTAAACACTGAAGCTTTCTTT. Translating gives CASSDRGWGLNTEAFF.

In DNA, the CDR3 is TGTGCCAGCAGTTTATCAGTGGCAGGGCGGGGTAGGACTGAAGCTTTCTTT. It is translated as CASSLSVAGRGRTEAFF. The chain joins TRBV27 to TRBJ1-1; D perhaps matches TRBD1 (5 bases). The V gene lost 0 bases and the J gene lost 5 bases, with 19 bases spanning the gap. This CDR3 has 17 amino acids. The germline gives CDR1 MNHEY, CDR2 SMNVEV (reference sequence).

The chain couples TRBV6-5 to TRBJ1-6; 7 bases are shared with TRBD1. Looked up from germline, CDR1 is MNHEY and CDR2 is SVGAGI. The J segment lost 8 bases and the V segment lost 5 bases, leaving 6 bases of the junction unmatched. The length of the CDR3 is 14 residues. Here the CDR3 DNA reads TGTGCCAGCAGTCTACAGGGGCCTGATTCACCCCTCCACTTT. It yields the protein CASSLQGPDSPLHF.

The chain links TRBV11-2 to TRBJ1-2; the D is unclear. The CDR3 has 12 residues. Trimming took 0 bases from V and 7 from J, leaving 6 bases between them. Germline CDR1 SGHAT, CDR2 FQNNGV. The CDR3 region has the DNA TGTGCCAGCAGCTTAGACGGGATTGGCTACACCTTC. Residues: CASSLDGIGYTF.

DNA of the CDR3: TGTGCCACCAGCAGAGATCCGGCGGAGGGGGAGACCCAGTACTTC. It yields the protein CATSRDPAEGETQYF. The chain employs TRBV15 and TRBJ2-5; D perhaps matches TRBD2 (6 bases). The CDR3 loop spans 15 amino acids. V lost 0 bases and J 5 bases, leaving 13 bases between the germline ends. The V gene's germline CDR1 is LNHNV and CDR2 YYDKDF (reference sequence). The variable domain in full, with the rest retrieved from reference TRBV15 and TRBJ2-5, is DAMVIQNPRYQVTQFGKPVTLSCSQTLNHNVMYWYQQKSSQAPKLLFHYYDKDFNNEADTPDNFQSRRPNTSFCFLDIRSPGLGDTAMYLCATSRDPAEGETQYFGPGTRLLVL.

This clone was counted a single time. V usage is TRBV10-3 and J usage is TRBJ2-6, with 7 bases that match TRBD1. The CDR3 sequence is 17 residues long. Germline assignment: CDR1 ENHRY and CDR2 SYGVKD. With V trimmed by 7 bases and J by 4 bases, 13 bases remained unmatched. The CDR3 nucleotides read TGTGCCATCAAGCCGACAGGGAGAGTGGGAGGGGCCAACGTCCTGACTTTC. Translation: CAIKPTGRVGGANVLTF.

The chain carries TRBV18 and TRBJ1-2, with a weak D call TRBD1 (5 bases). Between the trimmed V and J ends, which lost 3 bases and 4 bases, there was a span of 15 bases. This CDR3 is built from 15 residues. The germline V gene encodes CDR1 KGHSH and CDR2 LQKENI. CDR3: CASSPKTENFYGYTF. The CDR3 DNA is TGTGCCAGCTCACCGAAGACAGAAAACTTCTATGGCTACACCTTC.

This clone was found once. J is TRBJ2-3 and V is TRBV9, with TRBD2 matching 16 bases. The trim removed 5 bases at V and 2 bases at J, leaving 2 bases unmatched. This CDR3 has 16 amino acids. Germline V gene lookup returns CDR1 SGDLS and CDR2 YYNGEE. CDR3 in DNA: TGTGCCAGCAGAGGGACTAGCGGGGGGGACACAGATACGCAGTATTTT. This encodes CASRGTSGGDTDTQYF.

The chain uses TRBV11-2 and TRBJ2-1; TRBD2 might be the D (6 bases). V lost 4 bases and J lost 4, with 14 bases in between. CDR3 length: 15 residues. Germline V gene lookup returns CDR1 SGHAT and CDR2 FQNNGV. The CDR3 sequence: CASSSYSGVYNEQFF. The CDR3 bases are TGTGCCAGCAGCTCCTACTCGGGGGTTTACAATGAGCAGTTCTTC.

V gene TRBV19 combines with J gene TRBJ2-3, with 11 positions matching TRBD2. Germline V gives CDR1 LNHDA, CDR2 SQIVND (reference sequence). The CDR3 is 15 residues long. The V segment lost 7 bases and the J segment 4 bases; nucleotides outside the gene matches: 7. This CDR3 is CASISGGASSDTQYF. In DNA form, the CDR3 reads TGTGCCAGTATTAGCGGGGGGGCCTCCTCAGATACGCAGTATTTT.

The chain uses TRBV6-6 and TRBJ2-7; 12 bases are shared with TRBD1. V shed 6 bases and J 4 bases; nucleotides not matched to a gene: 7. The CDR3 runs to 15 residues. The germline V gene encodes CDR1 MNHNY and CDR2 SVGAGI (reference sequence). DNA for the CDR3: TGTGCCAGCAGATCCGGGACAGGGGGCTATTACGAGCAGTACGTC. It encodes CASRSGTGGYYEQYV.

CDR3 loop: CASSQGGEYSPLHF. The CDR3 nucleotides are TGTGCCAGCTCACAGGGGGGGGAGTATTCACCCCTCCACTTT. This sequence joins TRBV18 and TRBJ1-6; D possibly corresponds to TRBD1 (6 bases). The CDR3 sequence is 14 residues long. Per germline, CDR1 KGHSH and CDR2 LQKENI. V lost 4 bases and J 8 bases, leaving 12 bases between the germline ends.

The V gene is TRBV6-5, the J gene TRBJ2-1; 7 positions match TRBD2. CDR3 length equals 12 residues. J was trimmed by 8 bases and V by 7 bases; bases with no gene match: 5. CDR1 MNHEY and CDR2 SVGAGI come from the germline V gene. Written as DNA, the CDR3 is TGTGCCAGCAAGGGGAGGGGCGATGAGCAGTTCTTC. This encodes CASKGRGDEQFF.

V and J are TRBV4-2 and TRBJ1-2, with D tentatively TRBD1 (5 bases). Trimming left V 4 bases short and J 4 bases short, with 22 bases between. The CDR3 has 17 amino acids. The V gene's germline CDR1 is LGHNA and CDR2 YNFKEQ. The CDR3 is CASSPSREEGYFYGYTF. The DNA for the CDR3 is TGTGCCAGCAGCCCCTCCAGGGAGGAGGGATATTTCTATGGCTACACCTTC.